The clone carrying this T cell receptor beta chain was counted only a few times. Its antigen is undetermined. The data were obtained in a study of T-cell memory formation after mild COVID-19. Study-wide points: Clones from the second wave (peaking day 37) had unconfirmed SARS-CoV-2 specificity.

TCRdb ran MiXCR on the 5' RACE reads and lists one entry per CDR3 protein. The sample has under 300,000 distinct CDR3 sequences; roughly a tenth are singletons. Trimming left V 5 bases short and J 7 bases short, with 11 bases between. From germline, CDR1 is SGHAT and CDR2 FQNNGV. This CDR3 spans 13 amino acids. This sequence was found in a man younger than 35 who had mild COVID-19 (a few samples of this study predate the infection). Cell type and time point are not known. The material sequenced was PBMCs or a T cell subset sorted from them (not recorded which). V is TRBV11-2 and J is TRBJ2-2; D is possibly TRBD1 (5 bases). DNA of the CDR3: TGTGCCAGCAGCCGACAGCTCGGCGGGGAGCTGTTTTTT. Its protein product is CASSRQLGGELFF.